The 22 T cell receptor beta chains below come from one sample, sequenced in a study of cytomegalovirus exposure and HLA in healthy donors. Some clones are missing from TCRdb's copy, which holds only in-frame ones; the method was immunoSEQ multiplex PCR. Of about 240,000 clones in the sample, approximately 83% were seen once. The material sequenced was PBMCs. The receptors shown here come from a woman aged 30 to 39 in good health and CMV-seropositive.

In DNA form, the CDR3 reads TGTGCCATCCTCGCCGAGGCAGACACCATATATTTT. Translation: CAILAEADTIYF. The rearrangement joins TRBV10-3 to TRBJ1-3, with D hard to call. There are 12 residues in the CDR3. CDR1 and CDR2 from the germline V gene are ENHRY and SYGVKD. Trimming took 8 bases from V and 8 from J, leaving 13 bases between them.

The chain carries TRBV5-4 and TRBJ1-4, with D possibly matching TRBD1 (5 bases). V was clipped by 1 base and J by 12 bases, with 19 bases between them. The CDR3 is made up of 15 amino acids. Germline assignment: CDR1 SGHNT and CDR2 YYREEE (reference sequence). Written as DNA, the CDR3 is TGTGCCAGCAGCTTGCAGGGTAACGATCGCCAGGAACTGTTTTTT. It codes for CASSLQGNDRQELFF.

This chain joins TRBV11-2 and TRBJ2-7; no definite D call. Germline V gives CDR1 SGHAT, CDR2 FQNNGV. The CDR3 sequence is 13 residues long. Trimming stripped 6 bases from V and 2 bases from J, with 11 bases between. DNA of the CDR3: TGTGCCAGCAGTCCCGGCAGCGCCTACGAGCAGTACTTC. This encodes CASSPGSAYEQYF.

The chain is built from TRBV18 and TRBJ2-7; D possibly corresponds to TRBD2 (6 bases). Germline V CDR1 and CDR2: KGHSH, LQKENI. V lost 0 bases and J lost 6, with 12 bases in between. The CDR3 totals 14 residues. The CDR3 region is CASSPPGGRSEQYF. The CDR3 region has the DNA TGTGCCAGCTCACCACCGGGGGGTAGGAGCGAGCAGTACTTC.

The V gene is TRBV7-3, the J gene TRBJ2-1, with 8 bases identical to TRBD2. V lost 3 bases, J lost 0 bases, and 1 base stayed unmatched. Looked up from germline, CDR1 is SGHTA and CDR2 is FQGTGA. The CDR3 is 15 amino acids. The CDR3 DNA follows: TGTGCCAGCAGCTTCGCGGGGGGCTCCTACAATGAGCAGTTCTTC. This sequence encodes CASSFAGGSYNEQFF.

The gene calls are TRBV27 and TRBJ2-5; weak D call: TRBD2 (5 bases). CDR1 and CDR2 (germline): MNHEY, SMNVEV (reference sequence). The CDR3 contains 13 residues. V lost 3 bases to trimming and J lost 5 bases, with 10 bases between them. The DNA for the CDR3 is TGTGCCAGCAGTTTCGGGATGGCCGAGACCCAGTACTTC. The encoded protein is CASSFGMAETQYF.

The V gene is TRBV5-4, the J gene TRBJ2-1; 10 bases agree with TRBD2. This CDR3 has 16 amino acids. CDR1 and CDR2 from the germline V gene are SGHNT and YYREEE (reference sequence). The V gene end was trimmed by 4 bases and the J gene end by 2 bases; junction bases not matched to a gene: 6. This chain's CDR3 is CASSLEREGTYNEQFF. Here the CDR3 DNA reads TGTGCCAGCAGCCTCGAGCGGGAGGGGACCTACAATGAGCAGTTCTTC.

V is TRBV27 and J is TRBJ2-3; TRBD1 might be the D (6 bases). This CDR3 contains 14 residues. The V gene's germline CDR1 is MNHEY and CDR2 SMNVEV (reference sequence). Trimming took 6 bases from V and 0 from J, leaving 10 bases between them. DNA of the CDR3: TGTGCCAGCAGACGGGACATTAGCACAGATACGCAGTATTTT. Translated, it gives CASRRDISTDTQYF.

The chain is built from TRBV4-1 and TRBJ1-2, with 7 bases that match TRBD1. Per germline, CDR1 MGHRA and CDR2 YSYEKL. J gave up 12 bases and V 2 bases, and 9 bases lay outside the gene matches. This CDR3 region has 13 residues. CDR3 coding DNA: TGCGCCAGCAGCCAATATGTCAGGGGGGACCACACCTTC. Amino acid sequence: CASSQYVRGDHTF.

The chain joins TRBV27 to TRBJ1-5; D perhaps matches TRBD1 (6 bases). The germline V gene encodes CDR1 MNHEY and CDR2 SMNVEV (reference sequence). V shed 6 bases and J shed 7 bases, with 16 bases lying between them. This CDR3 is 14 amino acids long. Here the CDR3 DNA reads TGTGCCAGCAGATTCACAGGGTTGGGGCAGCCCCAGCATTTT. Translating gives CASRFTGLGQPQHF.

This clone was recorded only once. The chain links TRBV30 to TRBJ2-3, with D perhaps matching TRBD1 (6 bases). CDR3 length: 14 amino acids. The V end lost 5 bases, the J end lost 5 bases, and 17 bases lay between the germline ends. Per the germline V gene, CDR1 is GTSNPN and CDR2 is SVGIG (reference sequence). CDR3: CAWERTGWGDTQYF. The CDR3 DNA sequence: TGTGCCTGGGAGCGCACAGGGTGGGGAGATACGCAGTATTTT.

This clone was seen a single time. CDR3 nucleotides: TGCGCCAGCAGGTCGGAGGTAAACACTGAAGCTTTCTTT. Encoded protein: CASRSEVNTEAFF. The rearrangement joins TRBV5-1 to TRBJ1-1; D gene ambiguous. Germline V gives CDR1 SGHRS, CDR2 YFSETQ. Deletions cut 5 bases from V and 2 bases from J, with 10 bases between. There are 13 residues in the CDR3.

The CDR3 sequence is CATSSDPGQDFMNTEAFF. In nucleotides, the CDR3 is TGTGCCACCAGCAGCGATCCGGGACAGGACTTCATGAACACTGAAGCTTTCTTT. This chain uses TRBV15 with TRBJ1-1, with 8 bases that match TRBD1. V gave up 3 bases and J gave up 0 bases; unmatched junction bases: 12. The germline CDR1 and CDR2 sequences are LNHNV and YYDKDF (reference sequence). The CDR3 spans 18 residues.

The chain links TRBV5-4 to TRBJ2-7; 8 bases line up with TRBD1. The CDR3 covers 13 residues. CDR1 is SGHNT and CDR2 is YYREEE in the germline V gene (reference sequence). J was trimmed by 5 bases and V by 4 bases; bases with no gene match: 5. CDR3 protein: CASSRDRQDEQYF. The CDR3 coding sequence is TGTGCCAGCAGCCGGGACAGGCAGGACGAGCAGTACTTC.

This clone was counted once. The chain uses TRBV19 and TRBJ1-5; D is perhaps TRBD1 (5 bases). This CDR3 region has 15 residues. Trimming stripped 3 bases from V and 0 bases from J, with 9 bases between. Germline CDR1 LNHDA, CDR2 SQIVND (reference sequence). DNA of the CDR3: TGTGCCAGTAGTATCTCAGGGTTTAGCAATCAGCCCCAGCATTTT. This codes for CASSISGFSNQPQHF.

The V gene is TRBV29-1, the J gene TRBJ2-7, with 11 bases matching TRBD1. Trimming removed 7 bases from V and 6 bases from J; junction bases left unmatched: 8. Per the germline V gene, CDR1 is SQVTM and CDR2 is ANQGSEA. CDR3 length: 13 amino acids. The CDR3 nucleotides read TGCAGCGCCTCCGGACAGGGGGCAGTCGAGCAGTACTTC. Residues: CSASGQGAVEQYF.

The chain couples TRBV11-3 to TRBJ2-2; 7 nucleotides agree with TRBD1. Per the germline V gene, CDR1 is SGHNT and CDR2 is YENEEA. The length of the CDR3 is 16 residues. Trimming at V came to 5 bases and at J to 1 base, leaving 7 bases not matched to a gene. The CDR3 sequence is CASSDVQGKNTGELFF. CDR3 sequence (DNA): TGTGCCAGCAGCGACGTACAGGGGAAGAACACCGGGGAGCTGTTTTTT.

The chain has TRBV6-5 and TRBJ1-1; weak D call: TRBD1 (6 bases). This CDR3 has 15 residues. Germline V gene lookup returns CDR1 MNHEY and CDR2 SVGAGI. V was trimmed by 8 bases and J by 6 bases, leaving 22 bases between them. The CDR3 loop is CASEESGGESAEAFF. In DNA, the CDR3 is TGTGCCAGCGAGGAGTCGGGGGGCGAATCAGCTGAAGCTTTCTTT.

This clone occurred a few times. Because the CDR3's place on the DNA is in doubt, the DNA is left out and the CDR3 is given as listed by TCRdb. The V and J genes are TRBV27 and TRBJ1-5; the table's D call of TRBD1 was not tested on the DNA. The CDR3 is 15 amino acids long, termini counted. Germline V CDR1 and CDR2: MNHEY, SMNVEV (reference sequence). The CDR3 reads CASSSSTGEDQPQHF.

The chain carries TRBV5-1 and TRBJ2-7; 11 bases line up with TRBD1. CDR3 size: 15 residues. Trimming cost V 4 bases and J 3 bases; bases outside gene matches: 6. Germline V gene data show CDR1 as SGHRS and CDR2 as YFSETQ. CDR3 coding DNA: TGCGCCAGCAGCCCCGGACAGGGGGCAGGCTACGAGCAGTACTTC. Its protein product is CASSPGQGAGYEQYF.

Concerning this clone: The same CDR3 is also encoded by other DNA sequences in this sample. For the CDR3, the DNA is TGCGCCAGCAGCTTGGACAGGGGGGGAACTGAAGCTTTCTTT. Translated, it gives CASSLDRGGTEAFF. The chain employs TRBV5-1 and TRBJ1-1; 8 nucleotides match TRBD1. Losses at the gene ends were 0 bases for V and 5 bases for J; bases not matched to a gene: 3. The CDR3 runs to 14 residues. Germline CDR1 and CDR2: SGHRS and YFSETQ.

The chain links TRBV5-1 to TRBJ2-7; D may be TRBD1 (6 bases). V was trimmed by 6 bases and J by 3 bases, leaving 16 bases between them. The germline gives CDR1 SGHRS, CDR2 YFSETQ. The CDR3 is made up of 14 amino acids. Here the CDR3 reads CASNPTGLNYEQYF. The DNA for the CDR3 is TGCGCCAGCAACCCGACAGGCCTAAACTACGAGCAGTACTTC. Full variable domain (remainder filled in from reference TRBV5-1 and TRBJ2-7): KAGVTQTPRYLIKTRGQQVTLSCSPISGHRSVSWYQQTPGQGLQFLFEYFSETQRNKGNFPGRFSGRQFSNSRSEMNVSTLELGDSALYLCASNPTGLNYEQYFGPGTRLTVT.